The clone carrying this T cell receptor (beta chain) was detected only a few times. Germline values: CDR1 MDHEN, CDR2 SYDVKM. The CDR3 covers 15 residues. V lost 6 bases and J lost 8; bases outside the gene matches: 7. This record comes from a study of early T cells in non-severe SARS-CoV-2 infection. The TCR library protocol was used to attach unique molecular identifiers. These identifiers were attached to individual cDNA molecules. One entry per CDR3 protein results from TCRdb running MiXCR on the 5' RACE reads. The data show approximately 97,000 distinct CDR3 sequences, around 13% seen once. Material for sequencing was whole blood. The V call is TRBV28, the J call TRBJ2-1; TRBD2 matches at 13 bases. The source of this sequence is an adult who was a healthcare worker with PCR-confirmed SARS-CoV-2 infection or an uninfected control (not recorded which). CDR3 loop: CASRPWTSGRYEQFF. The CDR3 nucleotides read TGTGCCAGCAGACCTTGGACTAGCGGGAGATATGAGCAGTTCTTC.